This T cell receptor (beta chain) is from a study of blood T cells in healthy people across ages. For the study at large: Template switching retrieved approximately one barcoded beta molecule for each two T cells.

Primers used in a second PCR of about 6 to 11 cycles were a sample-barcoded 5' primer and a J-beta primer mix. TCRdb re-analysed the 5' RACE reads in MiXCR, keeping a single row per CDR3 protein. This table has about 650,000 distinct CDR3 sequences, around 32% appearing once. This clonotype occurred a few times. This clonotype originated in a woman aged 80 or over in good health. The source material was blood.

CDR3 DNA: TGTGCCAGCAGCCAAGAAGGGTCGGGGTTGCGCTACGGGCGGTACTTC. It is translated as CASSQEGSGLRYGRYF. V and J are TRBV4-2 and TRBJ2-5; a weak D match, TRBD2 (5 bases). The CDR3 has 16 residues. With 0 bases removed from V and 13 bases from J, the gap between germline ends came to 24 bases. Germline V gene data show CDR1 as LGHNA and CDR2 as YNFKEQ.